This TCR beta chain appears in the sequencing data of a study of technical replicates of blood from a handful of donors. Libraries were prepared by immunoSEQ multiplex PCR; TCRdb keeps only in-frame clonotypes and omits some of them. The sample carries some 98,000 clones, more than 90% recorded once. Sequencing was performed on T cells isolated from PBMCs. The origin of this receptor is a human donor in good health.

The CDR3 coding sequence is TGTGCCAGCAGTTCTACAGGGGCCGGCTACACCTTC. This codes for CASSSTGAGYTF. The chain is built from TRBV27 and TRBJ1-2, with 7 bases lining up with TRBD1. The CDR3 totals 12 residues. Germline V gives CDR1 MNHEY, CDR2 SMNVEV (reference sequence). V lost 4 bases and J lost 8; bases outside the gene matches: 4.